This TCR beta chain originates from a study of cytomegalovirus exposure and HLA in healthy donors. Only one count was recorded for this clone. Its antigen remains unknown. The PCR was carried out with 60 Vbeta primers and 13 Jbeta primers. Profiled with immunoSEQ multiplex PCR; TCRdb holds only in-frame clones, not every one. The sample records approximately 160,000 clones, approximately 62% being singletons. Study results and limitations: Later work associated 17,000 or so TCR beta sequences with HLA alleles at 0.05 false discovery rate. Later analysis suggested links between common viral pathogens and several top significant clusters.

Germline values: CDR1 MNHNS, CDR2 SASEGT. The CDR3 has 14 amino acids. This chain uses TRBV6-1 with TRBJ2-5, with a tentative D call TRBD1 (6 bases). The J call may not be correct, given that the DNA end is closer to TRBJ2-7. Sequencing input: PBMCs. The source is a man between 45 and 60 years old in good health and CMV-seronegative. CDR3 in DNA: TGTGCCAGCAGTGACCGGGACAAATCCTACGAGCAGTACTTC. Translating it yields CASSDRDKSYEQYF.